Following are 2 T cell receptor beta chains from one sample sequenced in a study of OX40 agonist ivuxolimab in advanced cancers. Some clones are missing from TCRdb's copy, which holds only in-frame ones; the method was immunoSEQ multiplex PCR. The table includes under 50,000 clones, around 87% detected once. Specimen: CD4+ or CD8+ T cells sorted from blood, collected in a trial of the OX40 agonist ivuxolimab. The receptor set was obtained from an adult with an advanced solid tumor such as melanoma, head and neck, liver or kidney cancer.

This clone was counted a single time. J is TRBJ1-1 and V is TRBV4-1; tentatively, D is TRBD1 (5 bases). The CDR3 runs 14 residues. The V end lost 1 base, the J end lost 4 bases, and 10 bases lay between the germline ends. Germline V CDR1 and CDR2: MGHRA, YSYEKL. This CDR3 reads CASSQVRGATEAFF. CDR3 sequence (DNA): TGCGCCAGCAGCCAAGTGAGAGGGGCCACTGAAGCTTTCTTT.

The V and J genes are TRBV7-2 and TRBJ1-2; D unclear. Germline CDR1 and CDR2: SGHTA and FQGNSA. Trimming took 3 bases from V and 0 from J, leaving 8 bases between them. This CDR3 region has 14 residues. The DNA of the CDR3 is TGTGCCAGCAGCTTTGACATCACTAACTATGGCTACACCTTC. Encoded protein: CASSFDITNYGYTF.